The 27 T cell receptor beta chains in this list originate from one sample, sequenced in a study of beta chain features in type 1 diabetes (dated by TCRdb to the late 2010s). Their specific antigens are unknown. Overall study results and their limits: Type 1 diabetes patients showed a moderate but significant shortening of TCRB CDR3 length in all four CD4+ subsets.

Library preparation employed the immunoSEQ multiplex PCR assay. All of the isolated RNA was reverse transcribed with the High Capacity cDNA Reverse Transcription Kit, so expressed TCRB transcripts were sequenced. This immuneACCESS table, as held by TCRdb, lists in-frame sequences with V and J called but not all clones. Of the missing ones, under half trace to an unresolved V gene in checked studies; the others have no known cause. Within this sample are roughly 160,000 clones, with 6.5% to 9.5% of them counted one time only. The top ten clonotypes cover around 0.9% of the sample. The specimen was central memory CD4+ T cells from blood. These receptors all stem from a woman in her thirties or forties with type 1 diabetes.

This clone occurred a few times. The rearrangement joins TRBV30 to TRBJ1-1, with 8 nucleotides matching TRBD1. This CDR3 is built from 13 residues. Germline loops: CDR1 GTSNPN, CDR2 SVGIG (reference sequence). The ends lost 2 bases at V and 4 bases at J; junction bases unmatched: 3. The CDR3 loop reads CAWSKTGGTEAFF. The CDR3 DNA reads TGTGCCTGGAGTAAAACAGGGGGCACTGAAGCTTTCTTT.

This chain uses TRBV6-5 with TRBJ2-1, with TRBD2 matching 8 bases. Germline CDR1 and CDR2: MNHEY and SVGAGI. The CDR3 sequence is 13 residues long. The ends lost 6 bases at V and 6 bases at J; junction bases unmatched: 4. The CDR3 coding sequence is TGTGCCAGCAGCGCGCGGGAGGCCAATGAGCAGTTCTTC. The encoded protein is CASSAREANEQFF.

This clone has a handful of counts. The J gene is TRBJ2-1, the V gene TRBV6-6, with D possibly TRBD2 on 5 matching bases. The CDR3 covers 13 residues. The V and J ends lost 6 bases and 9 bases respectively, with 15 bases between them. Germline V gives CDR1 MNHNY, CDR2 SVGAGI (reference sequence). CDR3 loop: CASSSPGNREQFF. The CDR3 coding sequence is TGTGCCAGCAGCTCACCCGGGAATCGTGAGCAGTTCTTC.

The chain combines TRBV7-3 with TRBJ2-2; D ambiguous. The V and J ends lost 6 bases and 1 base respectively, with 15 bases between them. The CDR3 covers 16 residues. The germline V gene has CDR1 SGHTA and CDR2 FQGTGA. In nucleotides, the CDR3 is TGTGCCAGCAGTTTAGCCACGAACAGGAACACCGGGGAGCTGTTTTTT. Translated, it gives CASSLATNRNTGELFF. Complete variable domain (other parts from reference TRBV7-3 and TRBJ2-2): GAGVSQTPSNKVTEKGKYVELRCDPISGHTALYWYRQSLGQGPEFLIYFQGTGAADDSGLPNDRFFAVRPEGSVSTLKIQRTERGDSAVYLCASSLATNRNTGELFFGEGSRLTVL.

This clone has at least ten counts. Other DNA sequences in this sample translate to the same CDR3. The genes are TRBV29-1 and TRBJ2-7, with TRBD1 identical over 9 bases. The V gene end was trimmed by 5 bases and the J gene end by 1 base; junction bases not matched to a gene: 3. The CDR3 consists of 13 residues. Germline-derived CDR1 and CDR2 are SQVTM and ANQGSEA. CDR3 loop: CSVPGQGSYEQYF. The CDR3 DNA reads TGCAGCGTTCCGGGACAGGGATCCTACGAGCAGTACTTC.

This clone was observed at least ten times. The genes are TRBV30 and TRBJ1-5; D gene unclear. CDR1 is GTSNPN, CDR2 SVGIG, per germline (reference sequence). This CDR3 has 13 residues. The germline V and J ends were trimmed by 2 bases and 7 bases, with 12 bases remaining between them. CDR3 loop: CAWSSRGGQPQHF. CDR3 nucleotide sequence: TGTGCCTGGAGTTCCCGGGGTGGGCAGCCCCAGCATTTT.

This clone came up a few times. The chain joins TRBV20-1 to TRBJ2-7; TRBD2 matches at 8 bases. This CDR3 region has 11 residues. In germline, CDR1 is DFQATT, CDR2 SNEGSKA (reference sequence). The V segment lost 5 bases and the J segment 5 bases; nucleotides outside the gene matches: 2. Here the CDR3 reads CSAPLADEQYF. The CDR3 coding sequence is TGCAGTGCTCCACTAGCGGACGAGCAGTACTTC.

This clone was seen many times. The rearrangement links TRBV5-1 to TRBJ2-5, with 14 bases that match TRBD2. Per the germline V gene, CDR1 is SGHRS and CDR2 is YFSETQ. With V trimmed by 2 bases and J by 5 bases, 8 bases remained unmatched. The CDR3 is made up of 17 amino acids. CDR3: CASSFSGTSGSGETQYF. As DNA, the CDR3 is TGCGCCAGCAGCTTCTCCGGGACTAGCGGGAGCGGTGAGACCCAGTACTTC.

The chain combines TRBV28 with TRBJ1-1, with D maybe TRBD1 (6 bases). V was trimmed by 4 bases and J by 1 base, leaving 16 bases between them. The germline gives CDR1 MDHEN, CDR2 SYDVKM. The CDR3 has 16 amino acids. Here the CDR3 DNA reads TGTGCCAGCAGTTGGGACATGGGGAGGGGGAACACTGAAGCTTTCTTT. Its translation is CASSWDMGRGNTEAFF.

In DNA, the CDR3 is TGTGCCAGCAGTCCCTGGACAGGGCAAGAGACCCAGTACTTC. It is translated as CASSPWTGQETQYF. This chain connects TRBV28 to TRBJ2-5; 8 bases agree with TRBD1. Trimming removed 5 bases from V and 2 bases from J; junction bases left unmatched: 4. CDR3 length: 14 amino acids. Per the germline V gene, CDR1 is MDHEN and CDR2 is SYDVKM.

This clone has at least ten counts. V usage is TRBV19 and J usage is TRBJ2-4, with D maybe TRBD1 (5 bases). The CDR3 totals 14 residues. The V gene lost 5 bases and the J gene lost 0 bases, with 8 bases spanning the gap. CDR1 is LNHDA and CDR2 is SQIVND in the germline V gene (reference sequence). The CDR3 region has the DNA TGTGCCAGTAGTTTGCAGGGAGCCAAAAACATTCAGTACTTC. Its protein product is CASSLQGAKNIQYF.

This clone was seen a few times. This chain connects TRBV5-1 to TRBJ2-7, with TRBD1 matching over 7 bases. The CDR3 runs 14 residues. Per germline, CDR1 SGHRS and CDR2 YFSETQ. Germline trimming cut 4 bases from V and 1 base from J; bases unmatched to any gene: 5. The CDR3 is CASSPGTESYEQYF. DNA for the CDR3: TGCGCCAGCAGCCCGGGGACAGAGTCCTACGAGCAGTACTTC.

The chain links TRBV2 to TRBJ2-7; 7 bases line up with TRBD1. The CDR3 length is 15 residues. Looked up from germline, CDR1 is SNHLY and CDR2 is FYNNEI. The V segment lost 4 bases and the J segment 5 bases; nucleotides outside the gene matches: 11. CDR3 in amino acids: CASSAETGKSNEQYF. The CDR3 DNA is TGTGCCAGCAGTGCTGAGACAGGGAAAAGCAACGAGCAGTACTTC.

V usage is TRBV6-4 and J usage is TRBJ2-3, with 9 bases that match TRBD2. This CDR3 is built from 14 residues. Losses at the gene ends were 8 bases for V and 0 bases for J; bases not matched to a gene: 3. Germline V gene lookup returns CDR1 MRHNA and CDR2 SNTAGT. CDR3 residues: CASRLAASTDTQYF. The CDR3 DNA is TGTGCCAGCCGACTAGCGGCAAGCACAGATACGCAGTATTTT.

There are a few counts of this clone. CDR3 residues: CASSFGGQANYGYTF. The CDR3 DNA is TGTGCCAGCAGCTTCGGGGGACAGGCTAACTATGGCTACACCTTC. This chain joins TRBV11-1 and TRBJ1-2, with 8 bases matching TRBD1. This CDR3 is built from 15 residues. Germline V gene data show CDR1 as SGHAT and CDR2 as FQDESV (reference sequence). With 3 bases clipped from V and 0 bases from J, the junction kept 3 bases outside the gene matches.

The table lists this clone with many counts. This chain connects TRBV21-1 to TRBJ1-1. TRBV21-1 is deemed a pseudogene. The CDR3 is 14 amino acids. CDR3 bases: TGTGCCAGCAGCGACCGCCCCGGGGACACTGAAGCTTTCTTT. Residues: CASSDRPGDTEAFF.

The genes are TRBV5-1 and TRBJ2-1; the match to TRBD1 covers 9 bases. Germline V gives CDR1 SGHRS, CDR2 YFSETQ. The CDR3 has 16 amino acids. V dropped 7 bases and J dropped 1; count of bases not matched to a gene: 9. The CDR3 loop reads CASGDRVAWSYNEQFF. CDR3 in DNA: TGCGCCAGCGGGGACAGGGTGGCGTGGTCCTACAATGAGCAGTTCTTC.

This sequence joins TRBV21-1 and TRBJ1-2. TRBV21-1 counts as a pseudogene. The CDR3 length is 14 residues. The CDR3: CASSNSGDGYGYTF. CDR3 DNA sequence: TGTGCCAGCAGCAATTCCGGAGATGGCTATGGCTACACCTTC.

This clone was observed many times. This chain links TRBV6-6 with TRBJ2-3, with D possibly matching TRBD2 (5 bases). CDR3 length: 14 amino acids. The germline V gene encodes CDR1 MNHNY and CDR2 SVGAGI (reference sequence). V was shortened by 11 bases and J by 2 bases, with 17 bases between the two germline ends. Here the CDR3 DNA reads TGTGCCCTACGAGATGACGGACTCACAGATACGCAGTATTTT. It translates to CALRDDGLTDTQYF.

V usage is TRBV6-1 and J usage is TRBJ2-7; 8 bases line up with TRBD1. This CDR3 is 14 amino acids long. Germline CDR1 and CDR2: MNHNS and SASEGT. Germline trimming cut 3 bases from V and 3 bases from J; bases unmatched to any gene: 4. The CDR3 here is CASSEDRARYEQYF. The CDR3 DNA reads as TGTGCCAGCAGTGAGGACAGGGCCCGCTACGAGCAGTACTTC.

The chain uses TRBV5-4 and TRBJ2-3; the match to TRBD1 covers 8 bases. The CDR3 is 16 amino acids. Germline V gene sequence: CDR1 SGHNT, CDR2 YYREEE (reference sequence). V lost 5 bases to trimming and J lost 0 bases; unmatched junction nucleotides: 8. CDR3 nucleotide sequence: TGTGCCAGCAGGGCTCCCGGACAGGGTAGCACAGATACGCAGTATTTT. Translated: CASRAPGQGSTDTQYF.

The J gene is TRBJ1-6, the V gene TRBV7-2; D may be TRBD1 (5 bases). The CDR3 is made up of 16 amino acids. The germline V gene has CDR1 SGHTA and CDR2 FQGNSA. The V and J ends lost 5 bases and 8 bases respectively, with 19 bases between them. CDR3: CASSRSSRASDSPLHF. As DNA, the CDR3 is TGTGCCAGCAGCCGCTCAAGCAGGGCTTCCGATTCACCCCTCCACTTT.

The chain joins TRBV5-4 to TRBJ2-7; 7 bases map to TRBD2. V shed 4 bases and J 6 bases; nucleotides not matched to a gene: 16. The CDR3 sequence is 16 residues long. CDR1 is SGHNT and CDR2 is YYREEE in the germline V gene (reference sequence). The DNA for the CDR3 is TGTGCCAGCAGCAACCGGTGGGGGGGAGAGTACGCCGAGCAGTACTTC. It translates to CASSNRWGGEYAEQYF.

The chain has TRBV25-1 and TRBJ2-7; D possibly corresponds to TRBD1 (5 bases). CDR1 MGHDK and CDR2 SYGVNS come from the germline V gene. The V end was cut by 2 bases, the J end by 3 bases, with 8 bases between. The CDR3 covers 13 residues. The CDR3 is CASSEGAIYEQYF. CDR3 nucleotide sequence: TGTGCCAGCAGTGAAGGGGCCATCTACGAGCAGTACTTC.

V gene TRBV2 combines with J gene TRBJ1-2; D is possibly TRBD1 (6 bases). Between the trimmed V and J ends, which lost 6 bases and 0 bases, there was a span of 17 bases. This CDR3 contains 16 residues. The V gene's germline CDR1 is SNHLY and CDR2 FYNNEI. The CDR3 nucleotides are TGTGCCAGCAGATCCTCGGACAGAGTTTCTAACTATGGCTACACCTTC. It encodes CASRSSDRVSNYGYTF.

This clone was observed a few times. This chain connects TRBV4-1 to TRBJ2-7, with 9 bases fitting TRBD1. Germline assignment: CDR1 MGHRA and CDR2 YSYEKL. V shed 1 base and J 3 bases; nucleotides not matched to a gene: 7. The CDR3 is 16 residues long. The CDR3 bases are TGCGCCAGCAGCCAAGCCAACAGGGGGCCAGGCTACGAGCAGTACTTC. Residues: CASSQANRGPGYEQYF.

The V call is TRBV9, the J call TRBJ1-6; D is unclear. The CDR3 is made up of 13 amino acids. Deletions cut 4 bases from V and 8 bases from J, with 10 bases between. Germline V gene data show CDR1 as SGDLS and CDR2 as YYNGEE. CDR3: CASSTASDSPLHF. The CDR3 DNA reads as TGTGCCAGCAGCACCGCGTCGGATTCACCCCTCCACTTT. Full variable domain (missing parts from reference TRBV9 and TRBJ1-6): DSGVTQTPKHLITATGQRVTLRCSPRSGDLSVYWYQQSLDQGLQFLIQYYNGEERAKGNILERFSAQQFPDLHSELNLSSLELGDSALYFCASSTASDSPLHFGNGTRLTVT.